This entry is about one T cell receptor (beta chain). This clonotype has more than one count but fewer than ten. Its antigen is currently not known. The input lacks base qualities; no much larger clone sits a single base away. This sample was taken from a study of vaccination and CD4 T cells after COVID-19 (dated 2022 in TCRdb). In terms of the full investigation: Convalescent patients had a positive SARS-CoV-2 result on nasal swab PCR, and of these patients, some 10 had mild disease and one had severe disease. The convalescent cohort comprised six males and four females, including two Hispanic individuals, seven Caucasians, two Asians and one multiracial person. Each participant got two doses of either the Pfizer-BioNTech BNT162b2 vaccine (n=8) or the Moderna mRNA-1273 vaccine (n=2). Post-COVID blood samples were collected from convalescent patients a median of roughly 100 days after diagnosis, with a range of about 35 to 180 days. The time from the second vaccine dose to post-vaccine blood sampling had a median of roughly 70 days and ranged from about 12 to 241 days. Culture stimuli were overlapping spike peptide pools from SARS-CoV-2 and from the common cold coronaviruses HCoV-NL63, HCoV-OC43 and HCoV-229E. In control cultures, a CEFX viral epitope pool was used as positive control, an HIV-1 Nef peptide pool was used as negative control, or no peptide was added. The spike-specific CD4+ TCR repertoire was compared before and after mRNA vaccination in over nine COVID-19 convalescent patients and several infection-naive healthy vaccine recipients.

Taken with the paper, the label for treatment or condition translates to: roughly 10-day PBMC culture with coronavirus spike peptide pools or control peptides (ViraFEST assay). The ViraFEST assay was used in the study, in which antigen-specific T cells were expanded with peptide pools and expanded clonotypes were subsequently identified by TCR sequencing. The positive SARS-CoV-2 PCR tests of the convalescent patients were dated from March to December 2020, before the Alpha, Beta and Delta variants emerged in the United States. Each well held two million PBMCs cultured with around 10 ug/ml peptide pools in IMDM containing around 5% human AB serum and around 10 IU/ml IL-2. On days 3 and 7, half of the culture medium was replaced with fresh IL-2-containing medium. CD4+ T cells were isolated after around ten days of culture through negative selection using the EasySep CD4+ T cell isolation kit. Ficoll-Paque Plus gradient centrifugation was used to isolate PBMCs from whole blood, and the isolated PBMCs were then either used fresh or cryopreserved at -140C. Triplicate wells were generally used for each culture condition.

Based on the germline V gene (reference sequence), the CDR1 and CDR2 sequences are DFQATT and SNEGSKA. Trimming leaves V shorter by 2 bases and J shorter by 2 bases, with the junction holding 17 bases beyond the gene matches. Measured from the cysteine to the phenylalanine, the CDR3 is 18 residues long. Here the CDR3 DNA is all that survives: 54 bases in frame from base 1. On the study overall, not on this receptor specifically: In convalescent patients, a median around 85% of post-vaccine SARS-CoV-2-reactive clones were detected only after vaccination, and vaccine-specific priming was suggested by this finding. Only a relatively small number of convalescent patients were included in the study, and early timepoints following natural infection were not analyzed. Nearly all vaccine-specific clones in convalescent patients (304 of 307) were mono-reactive for SARS-CoV-2 spike rather than cross-reactive with common cold coronaviruses. An increase in the median number of SARS-CoV-2-reactive clonotypes from more than 20 after infection to about 39 after vaccination was observed, but the change was not found to be significant.

Library generation was performed with PCR. DNA from cultured CD4+ T cells underwent TCR sequencing with the Oncomine TCR Beta short-read assay at the Johns Hopkins FTIC core. Genomic DNA was extracted from the cultured CD4+ T cells with the QIAamp micro DNA kit. Oncomine TCR Beta libraries from cultured CD4+ T cells were pooled using unique dual indexes and sequenced on an Illumina iSeq 100. In the original analysis: Non-productive sequences were removed, and CDR3s not starting with C, not ending with F or W, or shorter than 7 amino acids were discarded. The MANAFEST web application was used to identify antigen-specific clonotypes by comparing peptide-stimulated wells against reference wells and other culture wells. Positive clones required FDR below 0.05, an odds ratio above 5, and productive frequency above 0.1% in at least two of three replicate wells. Cross-reactive clonotypes were defined as significantly expanded in both SARS-CoV-2 spike wells and at least one common cold coronavirus spike condition. CDR3 homology was assessed with Levenshtein distances (stringdist) and unrooted phylogenetic trees (ape) in R version 3.6.1. TCRdb reprocessed the public reads (quality trimming at Q25 with fastp, clone calling with MiXCR) and kept in-frame beta chains. Rows with one shared CDR3 protein collapse into an entry with the most common genes and DNA. The V and J calls were not made by the authors but by TCRdb's processing. The sample profile shows over 15,000 distinct CDR3 sequences; about 50% of them were found once. The ten largest clones add up to over 7% of the sample.

Sequences were derived from CD4+ T cells from blood, cultured in vitro, sampled before SARS-CoV-2 vaccination. This sequence was found in a human donor who had recovered from COVID-19. The chain is made from TRBV20-1 and TRBJ2-7; TRBD2 fits 8 bases in the junction. In nucleotides, the sequence is TGCAGTGCTAGAACGGCGGGGGGCTCGGCGACAATCCCCTACGAGCAGTACTTC. Its protein is CSARTAGGSATIPYEQYF.